The clone carrying this TCR beta chain appeared a few times. This sample stems from a study of blood T cell repertoires in COVID-19. Method: immunoSEQ multiplex PCR; TCRdb's copy keeps in-frame clones and lacks some. This sample yields some 180,000 clones, of which about 80% are seen a single time; 15% to 20% belongs to the top ten. The sequence derives from a woman between 70 and 85 years old in a cohort exposed to, infected with or recovered from COVID-19 (not recorded which). Material: PBMCs or T cells enriched from blood (not recorded which).

CDR3 sequence (DNA): TGTGCCAGCACACAAAATCAGAACACTGAAGCTTTCTTT. It is translated as CASTQNQNTEAFF. The gene calls are TRBV28 and TRBJ1-1; no definite D call. CDR3 length equals 13 residues. The germline V and J ends were trimmed by 7 bases and 1 base, with 10 bases remaining between them. The germline V gene encodes CDR1 MDHEN and CDR2 SYDVKM. Variable domain in full (rest from reference TRBV28 and TRBJ1-1): DVKVTQSSRYLVKRTGEKVFLECVQDMDHENMFWYRQDPGLGLRLIYFSYDVKMKEKGDIPEGYSVSREKKERFSLILESASTNQTSMYLCASTQNQNTEAFFGQGTRLTVV.